The clone carrying this TCR beta chain came up a few times. The antigen is unknown. From germline, CDR1 is KGHSH and CDR2 LQKENI. CDR3 size: 15 residues. Trimming left V 2 bases short and J 8 bases short, with 18 bases between. This sample is drawn from a study of T-cell memory formation after mild COVID-19. Study information: TCR clusters were mostly donor specific. Study observations and caveats: Second-wave clones that peaked on day 37 lacked confirmed SARS-CoV-2 specificity.

MiXCR was run by TCRdb on the 5' RACE reads, yielding one entry per CDR3 protein. In the table there are 250,000 or so distinct CDR3 sequences, roughly 18% of which are singletons. The clonotype was recovered from a man in his late teens or twenties who had mild COVID-19 (a few samples of this study predate the infection). Cell type and time point are not known. The rearrangement links TRBV18 to TRBJ1-1; D unresolved. Sequencing was performed on PBMCs or a T cell subset sorted from them (not recorded which). CDR3 sequence: CASSPNSNVRGEAFF. The CDR3 DNA is TGTGCCAGCTCACCAAATTCAAATGTGAGAGGAGAAGCTTTCTTT.